Listed here are 13 T cell receptor beta chains from one sample, sequenced in a study of cytotoxic CD8 clonotypes in ibrutinib-treated CLL. Profiled with immunoSEQ multiplex PCR; TCRdb holds only in-frame clones, not every one. The data hold about 89,000 clones, with around 80% observed a single time. Sequencing used PBMCs, obtained after 12 months of ibrutinib treatment. These receptors all come from a human donor with chronic lymphocytic leukemia.

The rearrangement uses TRBV7-3 and TRBJ2-2; D possibly corresponds to TRBD1 (5 bases). CDR1 and CDR2 (germline): SGHTA, FQGTGA. The V and J ends lost 5 bases and 5 bases respectively, with 12 bases between them. The CDR3 covers 14 residues. Written as DNA, the CDR3 is TGTGCCAGCAGCCTTATAAGGGGAACCGGGGAGCTGTTTTTT. Translation: CASSLIRGTGELFF.

The chain recombines TRBV5-1 with TRBJ1-1; the D is unclear. CDR1 is SGHRS and CDR2 is YFSETQ in the germline V gene. The length of the CDR3 is 13 residues. Trimming took off 3 bases at V and 6 bases at J, with 12 bases between the two ends. CDR3 nucleotides: TGCGCCAGCAGCTCGGAGGGCGGCTCTGAAGCTTTCTTT. Its protein is CASSSEGGSEAFF.

The chain links TRBV4-1 to TRBJ1-4; D is perhaps TRBD1 (6 bases). The germline V gene has CDR1 MGHRA and CDR2 YSYEKL. The CDR3 extends over 15 amino acids. The V and J ends lost 4 bases and 2 bases respectively, with 11 bases between them. This CDR3 reads CASSLQGFTNEKLFF. In nucleotides, the CDR3 is TGCGCCAGCAGCCTACAGGGATTTACTAATGAAAAACTGTTTTTT.

The chain recombines TRBV6-1 with TRBJ1-3; no clear D gene. The CDR3 length is 14 residues. With 8 bases removed from V and 0 bases from J, the gap between germline ends came to 11 bases. Germline loops: CDR1 MNHNS, CDR2 SASEGT. The CDR3 protein is CASVAETSGNTIYF. CDR3 sequence (DNA): TGTGCCAGCGTTGCAGAAACCTCTGGAAACACCATATATTTT.

The chain has TRBV18 and TRBJ1-1; D is undetermined. This CDR3 region has 14 residues. Trimming left V 6 bases short and J 1 base short, with 12 bases between. Germline V CDR1 and CDR2: KGHSH, LQKENI. The CDR3 spells CASSPGMENTEAFF. The CDR3, as DNA: TGTGCCAGCTCCCCCGGGATGGAGAACACTGAAGCTTTCTTT.

The CDR3 loop is CASSLDLKGSETQYF. The CDR3 bases are TGTGCCAGCAGCTTAGATCTGAAGGGATCGGAGACCCAGTACTTC. The chain uses TRBV11-2 and TRBJ2-5; D uncertain. The germline V gene has CDR1 SGHAT and CDR2 FQNNGV. The V end was cut by 0 bases, the J end by 5 bases, with 13 bases between. The CDR3 extends over 15 amino acids. Looking up the rest from reference TRBV11-2 and TRBJ2-5 gives the full variable domain: EAGVAQSPRYKIIEKRQSVAFWCNPISGHATLYWYQQILGQGPKLLIQFQNNGVVDDSQLPKDRFSAERLKGVDSTLKIQPAKLEDSAVYLCASSLDLKGSETQYFGPGTRLLVL.

The genes are TRBV4-1 and TRBJ2-7, with a tentative D call TRBD1 (6 bases). CDR3 length: 15 residues. V was pared by 1 base and J by 2 bases, with 12 bases between. Per germline, CDR1 MGHRA and CDR2 YSYEKL. The CDR3: CASSQGQGYAYEQYF. Here the CDR3 DNA reads TGCGCCAGCAGCCAAGGCCAGGGGTATGCCTACGAGCAGTACTTC.

V is TRBV30 and J is TRBJ2-7; maybe TRBD2 (5 bases). The V end lost 3 bases, the J end lost 2 bases, and 11 bases lay between the germline ends. CDR3 length equals 13 residues. Germline V gene data show CDR1 as GTSNPN and CDR2 as SVGIG (reference sequence). This CDR3 reads CAWRDRGTYEQYF. CDR3 nucleotides: TGTGCCTGGAGGGACCGGGGTACCTACGAGCAGTACTTC.

The chain uses TRBV27 and TRBJ2-2; 10 positions agree with TRBD1. The V and J ends lost 5 bases and 7 bases, in that order; junction bases with no gene match: 7. The germline V gene has CDR1 MNHEY and CDR2 SMNVEV (reference sequence). This CDR3 region has 15 residues. The CDR3 nucleotides are TGTGCCAGCAGTCGCCGACAGGGGGCAGGCGGGGAGCTGTTTTTT. Its protein product is CASSRRQGAGGELFF.

The genes are TRBV5-4 and TRBJ2-7, with 7 bases fitting TRBD2. J gave up 6 bases and V 4 bases, and 13 bases lay outside the gene matches. The germline V gene has CDR1 SGHNT and CDR2 YYREEE (reference sequence). CDR3 length: 15 amino acids. The DNA for the CDR3 is TGTGCCAGCAGCCTGGGGGGTGTAGGGAGGGGCGAGCAGTACTTC. This encodes CASSLGGVGRGEQYF. Looking up the rest from reference TRBV5-4 and TRBJ2-7 gives the full variable domain: ETGVTQSPTHLIKTRGQQVTLRCSSQSGHNTVSWYQQALGQGPQFIFQYYREEENGRGNFPPRFSGLQFPNYSSELNVNALELDDSALYLCASSLGGVGRGEQYFGPGTRLTVT.

This sequence joins TRBV19 and TRBJ2-6; either TRBD1 or TRBD2 may supply D (6 bases each). Germline CDR1 is LNHDA and CDR2 is SQIVND (reference sequence). V was pared by 7 bases and J by 4 bases, with 11 bases between. The CDR3 is 14 residues long. The CDR3 DNA reads as TGTGCCAGTAAGCCGGGGGCCGGGGCCAACGTCCTGACTTTC. This encodes CASKPGAGANVLTF.

The V gene is TRBV28, the J gene TRBJ1-6; D is unresolved. Germline V gene data show CDR1 as MDHEN and CDR2 as SYDVKM. The CDR3 is 16 amino acids. Trimming took off 2 bases at V and 6 bases at J, with 14 bases between the two ends. CDR3: CASSLSPVNFNSPLHF. DNA of the CDR3: TGTGCCAGCAGTTTAAGTCCAGTAAATTTTAATTCACCCCTCCACTTT.

The rearrangement joins TRBV6-5 to TRBJ1-1; D gene uncertain. The CDR3 length is 13 residues. V lost 0 bases and J lost 6, with 8 bases in between. The germline CDR1 and CDR2 sequences are MNHEY and SVGAGI. The CDR3 DNA reads as TGTGCCAGCAGTTACTCGAGGGAATCTGAAGCTTTCTTT. It translates to CASSYSRESEAFF.